Sequencing of this T cell receptor beta chain was carried out in a study of shared clonotypes between healthy human individuals. An even split of each subset's genomic DNA across several immunoSEQ plates was performed. Per the authors' pipeline: As immunoSEQ supplied junction-only sequences (without quality scores), filtering differed. Profiled with immunoSEQ multiplex PCR; TCRdb holds only in-frame clones, not every one. That table supplies the V and J calls and clone size; D and trimming were determined from the DNA. The data contain approximately 590,000 clones, around 95% of them singletons. With 3 bases clipped from V and 6 bases from J, the junction kept 22 bases outside the gene matches. The length of the CDR3 is 22 residues. CDR1 and CDR2 (germline): MDHEN, SYDVKM. CD8 cells regarded as naive lacked CD45RO, were positively chosen for CCR7, and omitted terminally differentiated effector memory CD45RA+ cells.

The specimen was naive CD8+ T cells sorted from blood. This chain links TRBV28 with TRBJ2-3, with 15 bases matching TRBD2. The sequence was collected from a woman aged 30 to 39 in good health. CDR3 in amino acids: CASSLPLSGTSGRTPFSDTQYF. Here the CDR3 DNA reads TGTGCCAGCAGTTTGCCTCTTTCCGGGACTAGCGGGAGGACCCCCTTCTCGGATACGCAGTATTTT.